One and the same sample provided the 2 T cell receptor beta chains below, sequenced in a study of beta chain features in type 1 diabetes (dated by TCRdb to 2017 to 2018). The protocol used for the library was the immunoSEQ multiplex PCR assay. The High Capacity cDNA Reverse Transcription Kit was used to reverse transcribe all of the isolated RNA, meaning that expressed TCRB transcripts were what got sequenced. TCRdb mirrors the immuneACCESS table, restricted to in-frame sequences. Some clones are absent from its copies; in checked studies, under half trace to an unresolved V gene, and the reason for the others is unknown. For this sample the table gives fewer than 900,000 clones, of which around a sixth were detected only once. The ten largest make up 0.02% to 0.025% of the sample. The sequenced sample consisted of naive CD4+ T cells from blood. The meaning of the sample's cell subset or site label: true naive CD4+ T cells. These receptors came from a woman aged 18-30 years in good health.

Here the CDR3 reads CASSVAQGYSGANVLTF. CDR3 coding DNA: TGTGCCAGCAGCGTAGCTCAGGGTTACTCTGGGGCCAACGTCCTGACTTTC. The chain employs TRBV9 and TRBJ2-6; D may be TRBD1 (5 bases). This CDR3 is built from 17 residues. The V gene lost 0 bases and the J gene lost 0 bases, with 10 bases spanning the gap. Per the germline V gene, CDR1 is SGDLS and CDR2 is YYNGEE.

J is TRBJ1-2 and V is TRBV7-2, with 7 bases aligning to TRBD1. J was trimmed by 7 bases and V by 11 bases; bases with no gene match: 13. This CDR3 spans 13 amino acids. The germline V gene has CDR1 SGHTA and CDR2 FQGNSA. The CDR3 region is CASMAQGVGGYTF. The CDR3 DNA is TGTGCCTCCATGGCCCAGGGGGTTGGTGGCTACACCTTC.